This TCR beta chain stems from a study of shared clonotypes between healthy human individuals. Profiled with immunoSEQ multiplex PCR; TCRdb holds only in-frame clones, not every one. The repertoire includes fewer than 600,000 clones, roughly 79% of them detected once, and approximately 12% sits in the top ten. This clone has only a few counts. V shed 4 bases and J 4 bases; nucleotides not matched to a gene: 10. There are 17 residues in the CDR3. CDR1 is SGDLS and CDR2 is YYNGEE in the germline V gene. This sequence joins TRBV9 and TRBJ2-6; 8 bases are a match to TRBD1. The sample was PBMCs. The receptor's source is a woman between 35 and 50 years old in good health. Some clones in this sample may be carry-over from other donors' samples. CDR3 in amino acids: CASSPGQGREGANVLTF. The CDR3 region has the DNA TGTGCCAGCAGCCCCGGACAGGGTCGAGAAGGGGCCAACGTCCTGACTTTC.